These T cell receptor beta chains were read from a single sample in a study of T-cell reconstitution after alpha-beta-depleted transplantation in children. In TCRdb, the PCR reads were re-called with MiXCR into one record per CDR3 protein. This table has roughly 300,000 distinct CDR3 sequences, more than 9% appearing once. The sample in question was peripheral blood, obtained 180 days after TCRalphabeta/CD19-depleted stem cell transplant. These receptors all stem from a male patient aged 2 to 9 who had a stem cell transplant for chronic granulomatous disease, so the T cells may come from the graft donor. Both conserved end residues are part of each CDR3. A D gene is named only where the DNA matches it firmly. Not all rows give a size; the values are once, few, many and, for expanded clones, a class.

CDR3aa: CASSSGQGRPYEQYF; CDR3nt: TGTGCCAGCAGCTCCGGACAGGGGCGACCCTACGAGCAGTACTTC; d_gene: TRBD1; j_gene: TRBJ2-7; abundance: -; v_gene: TRBV5-6
CDR3aa: CASSPRSVVHTGELFF; CDR3nt: TGTGCCAGCAGCCCCAGGTCTGTAGTCCATACCGGGGAGCTGTTTTTT; d_gene: -; j_gene: TRBJ2-2; abundance: many; v_gene: TRBV5-5
CDR3aa: CASSSVRPNGGNTDTQYF; CDR3nt: TGTGCCAGCAGCTCAGTTAGGCCTAACGGCGGAAACACAGATACGCAGTATTTT; d_gene: -; j_gene: TRBJ2-3; abundance: many; v_gene: TRBV7-6
CDR3aa: CAIGSGGALSYGYTF; CDR3nt: TGTGCCATCGGCTCTGGGGGCGCTTTATCTTATGGCTACACCTTC; d_gene: -; j_gene: TRBJ1-2; abundance: many; v_gene: TRBV10-3
CDR3aa: CSVERTGGTEAFF; CDR3nt: TGCAGCGTTGAAAGGACAGGGGGGACTGAAGCTTTCTTT; d_gene: TRBD1; j_gene: TRBJ1-1; abundance: many; v_gene: TRBV29-1
CDR3aa: CASSPGRGSEQYF; CDR3nt: TGTGCCAGCAGCCCCGGACGGGGCTCCGAGCAGTACTTC; d_gene: -; j_gene: TRBJ2-7; abundance: many; v_gene: TRBV7-8
CDR3aa: CASSFSGGYGYTF; CDR3nt: TGTGCCAGCAGCTTTTCCGGGGGCTATGGCTACACCTTC; d_gene: -; j_gene: TRBJ1-2; abundance: many; v_gene: TRBV7-3
CDR3aa: CASSYDLLYEQYF; CDR3nt: TGTGCCAGCAGCTATGACCTCCTCTACGAGCAGTACTTC; d_gene: -; j_gene: TRBJ2-7; abundance: few; v_gene: TRBV7-9
CDR3aa: CASSHKLFICRGETQYF; CDR3nt: TGTGCCAGCAGCCACAAACTCTTCATCTGTAGAGGGGAGACCCAGTACTTC; d_gene: -; j_gene: TRBJ2-5; abundance: few; v_gene: TRBV3-1
CDR3aa: CASRRHSSGANVLTF; CDR3nt: TGTGCCAGCAGACGACATTCCTCTGGGGCCAACGTCCTGACTTTC; d_gene: -; j_gene: TRBJ2-6; abundance: many; v_gene: TRBV6-1
CDR3aa: CAISGGRDQAGANVLTF; CDR3nt: TGTGCCATCAGTGGGGGACGGGACCAAGCTGGGGCCAACGTCCTGACTTTC; d_gene: -; j_gene: TRBJ2-6; abundance: many; v_gene: TRBV10-3
CDR3aa: CATSDRTGELFF; CDR3nt: TGTGCCACCAGTGATCGCACCGGGGAGCTGTTTTTT; d_gene: -; j_gene: TRBJ2-2; abundance: many; v_gene: TRBV24-1
CDR3aa: CSVGQGWETQYF; CDR3nt: TGCAGCGTGGGACAGGGGTGGGAGACCCAGTACTTC; d_gene: TRBD1; j_gene: TRBJ2-5; abundance: many; v_gene: TRBV29-1
CDR3aa: CASSSGDRGFAEQYF; CDR3nt: TGTGCCAGCAGCTCAGGGGACAGGGGCTTCGCCGAGCAGTACTTC; d_gene: TRBD1; j_gene: TRBJ2-7; abundance: many; v_gene: TRBV7-9
CDR3aa: CASSPASTDTQYF; CDR3nt: TGTGCCAGCAGCCCAGCTAGCACAGATACGCAGTATTTT; d_gene: -; j_gene: TRBJ2-3; abundance: many; v_gene: TRBV7-3
CDR3aa: CASSHTGAHIQYF; CDR3nt: TGCGCCAGCAGCCATACAGGGGCGCACATTCAGTACTTC; d_gene: TRBD1; j_gene: TRBJ2-4; abundance: many; v_gene: TRBV5-1
CDR3aa: CASSRGQGIVGPHQHF; CDR3nt: TGTGCCAGCAGCCGGGGACAGGGTATCGTCGGGCCGCACCAGCATTTT; d_gene: TRBD1; j_gene: TRBJ1-5; abundance: many; v_gene: TRBV12-3/TRBV12-4
CDR3aa: CSATGPGGDTQYF; CDR3nt: TGCAGTGCAACCGGTCCAGGGGGCGATACGCAGTATTTT; d_gene: TRBD1; j_gene: TRBJ2-3; abundance: many; v_gene: TRBV20-1
CDR3aa: CATYSNGEGRGSYNEQFF; CDR3nt: TGCGCCACCTATAGCAACGGGGAGGGCCGGGGCTCCTACAATGAGCAGTTCTTC; d_gene: TRBD2; j_gene: TRBJ2-1; abundance: many; v_gene: TRBV10-2
CDR3aa: CSVVTGTSGTAETQYF; CDR3nt: TGCAGTGTGGTTACCGGGACTAGCGGGACCGCTGAGACCCAGTACTTC; d_gene: TRBD2; j_gene: TRBJ2-5; abundance: many; v_gene: TRBV20-1
CDR3aa: CASRGQGYSYEQYF; CDR3nt: TGTGCCAGCAGGGGACAGGGCTACTCCTACGAGCAGTACTTC; d_gene: TRBD1; j_gene: TRBJ2-7; abundance: many; v_gene: TRBV6-1
CDR3aa: CASSLSQFNYGYTF; CDR3nt: TGCGCCAGCAGCTTGTCTCAGTTTAACTATGGCTACACCTTC; d_gene: -; j_gene: TRBJ1-2; abundance: many; v_gene: TRBV5-1
CDR3aa: CASSLEFSGRAQDSNEQFF; CDR3nt: TGTGCCAGCAGCTTAGAGTTTAGCGGGAGGGCCCAGGATTCCAATGAGCAGTTCTTC; d_gene: TRBD2; j_gene: TRBJ2-1; abundance: many; v_gene: TRBV7-9
CDR3aa: CASSPLPDSPLHF; CDR3nt: TGTGCCAGCAGCCCCCTACCAGATTCACCCCTCCACTTT; d_gene: -; j_gene: TRBJ1-6; abundance: many; v_gene: TRBV28
CDR3aa: CSATRLAGGNEQFF; CDR3nt: TGCAGTGCTACAAGACTAGCGGGAGGAAATGAGCAGTTCTTC; d_gene: TRBD2; j_gene: TRBJ2-1; abundance: many; v_gene: TRBV20-1
CDR3aa: CASSPSGSSSYEQYF; CDR3nt: TGTGCCAGCAGCCCGAGCGGGTCCAGCTCCTACGAGCAGTACTTC; d_gene: -; j_gene: TRBJ2-7; abundance: many; v_gene: TRBV27
CDR3aa: CASSLTTGTGNNEQFF; CDR3nt: TGCGCCAGCAGCTTGACTACCGGGACAGGTAACAATGAGCAGTTCTTC; d_gene: TRBD1; j_gene: TRBJ2-1; abundance: many; v_gene: TRBV5-1
CDR3aa: CASRSTGTGDHEQYF; CDR3nt: TGTGCCAGCCGATCAACCGGGACAGGGGATCACGAGCAGTACTTC; d_gene: TRBD1; j_gene: TRBJ2-7; abundance: many; v_gene: TRBV28
CDR3aa: CSARKQGIVAKNIQYF; CDR3nt: TGCAGTGCTAGAAAACAGGGAATTGTAGCCAAAAACATTCAGTACTTC; d_gene: -; j_gene: TRBJ2-4; abundance: many; v_gene: TRBV20-1
CDR3aa: CSARPSAYEQYF; CDR3nt: TGCAGTGCTAGACCCAGTGCCTACGAGCAGTACTTC; d_gene: -; j_gene: TRBJ2-7; abundance: many; v_gene: TRBV20-1
CDR3aa: CASSDVRTYEQYF; CDR3nt: TGTGCCAGCAGTGATGTCAGAACCTACGAGCAGTACTTC; d_gene: -; j_gene: TRBJ2-7; abundance: many; v_gene: TRBV2
CDR3aa: CASSFDRSTDGYTF; CDR3nt: TGTGCCAGCAGTTTCGACAGAAGTACGGATGGCTACACCTTC; d_gene: -; j_gene: TRBJ1-2; abundance: many; v_gene: TRBV12-3/TRBV12-4
CDR3aa: CASRGERGAEETQYF; CDR3nt: TGTGCCAGCAGGGGCGAGCGGGGGGCGGAAGAGACCCAGTACTTC; d_gene: TRBD2; j_gene: TRBJ2-5; abundance: many; v_gene: TRBV7-9
CDR3aa: CASSLTGRGFTEAFF; CDR3nt: TGTGCCAGCAGCCTAACGGGACGGGGGTTCACTGAAGCTTTCTTT; d_gene: -; j_gene: TRBJ1-1; abundance: -; v_gene: TRBV4-2
CDR3aa: CSAPGLVTGELFF; CDR3nt: TGCAGTGCTCCCGGACTTGTCACCGGGGAGCTGTTTTTT; d_gene: -; j_gene: TRBJ2-2; abundance: many; v_gene: TRBV20-1
CDR3aa: CSVEGPTSGGSYEQYF; CDR3nt: TGCAGCGTTGAAGGTCCCACTAGCGGGGGTTCCTACGAGCAGTACTTC; d_gene: TRBD2; j_gene: TRBJ2-7; abundance: many; v_gene: TRBV29-1
CDR3aa: CASSLLDSPYEQYF; CDR3nt: TGTGCCAGCAGCTTACTGGACTCTCCCTACGAGCAGTACTTC; d_gene: -; j_gene: TRBJ2-7; abundance: many; v_gene: TRBV5-6
CDR3aa: CASSRDGTGGSNEKLFF; CDR3nt: TGTGCCAGCAGTCGCGATGGGACGGGGGGCTCAAATGAAAAACTGTTTTTT; d_gene: -; j_gene: TRBJ1-4; abundance: many; v_gene: TRBV2
CDR3aa: CAITGADREASPLHF; CDR3nt: TGTGCCATCACCGGCGCGGACAGGGAGGCTTCACCCCTCCACTTT; d_gene: TRBD1; j_gene: TRBJ1-6; abundance: many; v_gene: TRBV10-3
CDR3aa: CATSRFRVETQYF; CDR3nt: TGTGCCACCAGCAGATTTAGGGTTGAGACCCAGTACTTC; d_gene: -; j_gene: TRBJ2-5; abundance: many; v_gene: TRBV15
CDR3aa: CATSRDQAPDTQYF; CDR3nt: TGTGCCACCAGCAGAGATCAGGCCCCAGATACGCAGTATTTT; d_gene: -; j_gene: TRBJ2-3; abundance: many; v_gene: TRBV15
CDR3aa: CASRVSLGTGELFF; CDR3nt: TGTGCCAGCAGGGTCTCTCTGGGAACCGGGGAGCTGTTTTTT; d_gene: -; j_gene: TRBJ2-2; abundance: many; v_gene: TRBV14
CDR3aa: CASSLLAYNQPQHF; CDR3nt: TGTGCCAGCAGCTTGTTGGCCTACAATCAGCCCCAGCATTTT; d_gene: -; j_gene: TRBJ1-5; abundance: many; v_gene: TRBV11-2
CDR3aa: CASSVTGPTEAFF; CDR3nt: TGTGCCAGCAGCGTGACAGGGCCGACTGAAGCTTTCTTT; d_gene: TRBD1; j_gene: TRBJ1-1; abundance: many; v_gene: TRBV12-3/TRBV12-4
CDR3aa: CASSLTGPNQPQHF; CDR3nt: TGCGCCAGCAGCTTGACAGGACCCAATCAGCCCCAGCATTTT; d_gene: -; j_gene: TRBJ1-5; abundance: many; v_gene: TRBV5-1
CDR3aa: CASRPGQEVGYGYTF; CDR3nt: TGTGCCAGTAGGCCGGGACAGGAGGTTGGCTATGGCTACACCTTC; d_gene: TRBD1; j_gene: TRBJ1-2; abundance: -; v_gene: TRBV19
CDR3aa: CASSKKGRNTEAFF; CDR3nt: TGTGCCAGTAGTAAAAAAGGGAGGAACACTGAAGCTTTCTTT; d_gene: -; j_gene: TRBJ1-1; abundance: -; v_gene: TRBV19
CDR3aa: CASSSGQSLAKNIQYF; CDR3nt: TGTGCCAGCAGCTCTGGACAGTCATTAGCCAAAAACATTCAGTACTTC; d_gene: -; j_gene: TRBJ2-4; abundance: many; v_gene: TRBV5-8
CDR3aa: CASSDRTWDQPQHF; CDR3nt: TGTGCCAGCAGTGACAGGACTTGGGATCAGCCCCAGCATTTT; d_gene: -; j_gene: TRBJ1-5; abundance: many; v_gene: TRBV12-3/TRBV12-4
CDR3aa: CASRRQGTGSSRGINEQFF; CDR3nt: TGTGCCAGCAGGAGGCAGGGGACAGGGTCCTCGCGTGGAATCAATGAGCAGTTCTTC; d_gene: TRBD1; j_gene: TRBJ2-1; abundance: -; v_gene: TRBV6-2/TRBV6-3